This T cell receptor (beta chain) is drawn from a study of T cells in Graves' hyperthyroidism and ophthalmopathy. V was pared by 7 bases and J by 1 base, with 9 bases of the junction left unmatched. The CDR3 contains 15 residues. CDR1 is MNHEY and CDR2 is SVGEGT in the germline V gene. In making diagnoses, clinical symptoms, serum thyroxine and TRAb, thyroid ultrasound and orbital computed tomography were all used. Using RNA transcripts as the source, TCR beta CDR3 regions were amplified. The HTBI set primed first-round TCR CDR3 RT-PCR. TCRdb itself ran the multiplex PCR reads through MiXCR, one entry per CDR3 protein. Of hundreds of thousands of distinct CDR3 sequences listed, about 14% are singletons. Study-wide results and caveats: For ophthalmopathy, model prediction preceded onset by a median roughly 6.3 months.

This clonotype was recorded many times. The antigen is undetermined. This clonotype was obtained from a woman between 40 and 50 years old with Graves' ophthalmopathy. The material sequenced was blood. This chain uses TRBV6-2 or TRBV6-3 with TRBJ2-7; 8 nucleotides match TRBD2. In nucleotides, the CDR3 is TGTGCCAGCAAGAATTCCGGGACTAGATCCTACGAGCAGTACTTC. It specifies CASKNSGTRSYEQYF.